Below are 25 T cell receptor beta chains sequenced from a single sample in a study of T-cell reconstitution after alpha-beta-depleted transplantation in children. The library targeted TCRbeta and was prepared with unique molecular identifiers. MiXCR was run by TCRdb on the PCR reads, yielding one entry per CDR3 protein. The repertoire holds 25,000 to 30,000 distinct CDR3 sequences, with over 5% as singletons. Here the sequenced sample was PBMCs, mostly from graft donor cells, taken 180 days after TCRalphabeta/CD19-depleted stem cell transplant. The source of these receptors is a male patient younger than 18 who had a stem cell transplant for acute myeloid leukemia, so the T cells may come from the graft donor.

This clonotype was recorded at least ten times. The J gene is TRBJ2-5, the V gene TRBV6-2 or TRBV6-3; 8 nucleotides align to TRBD2. Germline trimming cut 4 bases from V and 2 bases from J; bases unmatched to any gene: 6. The germline CDR1 and CDR2 sequences are MNHEY and SVGEGT. CDR3 length: 15 amino acids. The CDR3 loop is CASSWAGGPQETQYF. The CDR3 DNA sequence: TGTGCCAGCAGTTGGGCGGGAGGTCCTCAAGAGACCCAGTACTTC.

This clonotype was picked up many times. V usage is TRBV2 and J usage is TRBJ2-3; perhaps TRBD2 as D (7 bases). The CDR3 has 15 residues. V was pared by 5 bases and J by 3 bases, with 15 bases between. Germline V CDR1 and CDR2: SNHLY, FYNNEI. The CDR3 protein is CASSLRGAETDTQYF. CDR3 bases: TGTGCCAGCAGTCTCCGGGGGGCGGAAACAGATACGCAGTATTTT.

This clonotype was seen ten or more times. The chain employs TRBV18 and TRBJ2-7, with TRBD2 identical over 10 bases. Germline V gene lookup returns CDR1 KGHSH and CDR2 LQKENI. V lost 6 bases and J lost 4; bases outside the gene matches: 6. The CDR3 loop spans 14 amino acids. The CDR3 DNA sequence: TGTGCCAGCTCCCCCGCAGCGGGGGGGTACGAGCAGTACTTC. Amino acid sequence: CASSPAAGGYEQYF.

The table lists this clonotype with many counts. CDR3 loop: CASSEGRAVYNEQFF. CDR3 DNA: TGTGCCAGCAGCGAGGGGAGGGCCGTATACAATGAGCAGTTCTTC. V is TRBV7-3 and J is TRBJ2-1; 7 bases match TRBD2. After removal of 5 bases from V and 4 bases from J, the junction contained 8 bases not matched to a gene. Germline CDR1 SGHTA, CDR2 FQGTGA. The CDR3 is made up of 15 amino acids.

In its sample, this clonotype was seen many times. The genes are TRBV7-2 and TRBJ1-5, with D maybe TRBD1 (5 bases). Germline assignment: CDR1 SGHTA and CDR2 FQGNSA. Between the trimmed V and J ends, which lost 8 bases and 3 bases, there was a span of 8 bases. This CDR3 spans 12 amino acids. The CDR3 region is CASGGNNQPQHF. The CDR3 bases are TGTGCCAGCGGGGGTAACAATCAGCCCCAGCATTTT.

In its sample, this clonotype was seen many times. This chain links TRBV5-1 with TRBJ2-7; 9 nucleotides match TRBD2. V trimming: 0 bases; J trimming: 1 base; junction bases outside the gene matches: 11. The CDR3 spans 18 residues. Germline loops: CDR1 SGHRS, CDR2 YFSETQ. Here the CDR3 DNA reads TGCGCCAGCAGCTTGGTCTCTAGCGGGACCTTTAGTTCCTACGAGCAGTACTTC. Translated: CASSLVSSGTFSSYEQYF.

The table lists this clonotype with many counts. The chain joins TRBV20-1 to TRBJ2-3; TRBD1 might be the D (5 bases). V dropped 2 bases and J dropped 0 bases, with 12 bases sitting between them. Germline V gene sequence: CDR1 DFQATT, CDR2 SNEGSKA (reference sequence). CDR3 size: 15 residues. CDR3 in amino acids: CSARSWGGSTDTQYF. DNA of the CDR3: TGCAGTGCTAGATCCTGGGGCGGTAGCACAGATACGCAGTATTTT.

This clonotype has at least ten counts. DNA for the CDR3: TGTGCCACCCTACGGACTAGCGGGACTTACAATGAGCAGTTCTTC. Its protein is CATLRTSGTYNEQFF. The chain recombines TRBV19 with TRBJ2-1, with TRBD2 matching 12 bases. The CDR3 sequence is 15 residues long. CDR1 is LNHDA, CDR2 SQIVND, per germline (reference sequence). Losses at the gene ends were 10 bases for V and 4 bases for J; bases not matched to a gene: 8.

This clonotype appeared many times. V usage is TRBV7-2 and J usage is TRBJ2-2; 9 nucleotides match TRBD2. Germline-derived CDR1 and CDR2 are SGHTA and FQGNSA. The CDR3 totals 14 residues. V lost 5 bases and J lost 7; bases outside the gene matches: 5. The CDR3 protein is CASSASGKYGELFF. As DNA, the CDR3 is TGTGCCAGCAGCGCTAGCGGGAAGTACGGGGAGCTGTTTTTT.

Ten or more counts support this clonotype. Here the CDR3 DNA reads TGTGCCAGCAGTTTAGGACAGGGCAATGAAAAACTGTTTTTT. It yields the protein CASSLGQGNEKLFF. The rearrangement links TRBV28 to TRBJ1-4; 8 bases agree with TRBD1. V lost 2 bases to trimming and J lost 5 bases; unmatched junction nucleotides: 1. Germline loops: CDR1 MDHEN, CDR2 SYDVKM. This CDR3 has 14 residues.

The table lists this clonotype with many counts. The chain uses TRBV29-1 and TRBJ2-1; 8 nucleotides align to TRBD2. The CDR3 totals 13 residues. Trimming at V came to 4 bases and at J to 3 bases, leaving 2 bases not matched to a gene. CDR1 is SQVTM, CDR2 ANQGSEA, per germline. CDR3 nucleotide sequence: TGCAGCGTTGGAGCGGGGGTCTACAATGAGCAGTTCTTC. Protein sequence: CSVGAGVYNEQFF.

Many counts were recorded for this clonotype. This chain links TRBV6-5 with TRBJ1-2; weak D call: TRBD1 (5 bases). CDR1 is MNHEY, CDR2 SVGAGI, per germline. V was trimmed by 5 bases and J by 8 bases, leaving 15 bases between them. This CDR3 is built from 13 residues. The CDR3 loop reads CASSRGSSGGYTF. CDR3 DNA: TGTGCCAGCAGTCGGGGGTCTTCCGGGGGCTACACCTTC.

This clonotype has ten or more counts. V and J are TRBV6-5 and TRBJ2-2; no clear D. Germline CDR1 reads MNHEY; CDR2 reads SVGAGI. This CDR3 region has 14 residues. V shed 4 bases and J shed 8 bases, with 14 bases lying between them. The CDR3 sequence is CASSFLDRPGELFF. In nucleotides, the CDR3 is TGTGCCAGCAGTTTTCTGGACCGTCCGGGGGAGCTGTTTTTT.

This chain uses TRBV20-1 with TRBJ1-4; perhaps TRBD1 as D (6 bases). Trimming took off 3 bases at V and 7 bases at J, with 12 bases between the two ends. CDR3 size: 13 residues. Germline V gene data show CDR1 as DFQATT and CDR2 as SNEGSKA (reference sequence). CDR3 DNA: TGCAGTGCTAGTTCAGGGGTTGTTGAAAAACTGTTTTTT. Protein: CSASSGVVEKLFF.

The sample holds many counts of this clonotype. V is TRBV28 and J is TRBJ2-1; 9 nucleotides agree with TRBD1. Per germline, CDR1 MDHEN and CDR2 SYDVKM. The CDR3 has 14 amino acids. V lost 8 bases to trimming and J lost 6 bases; unmatched junction nucleotides: 8. CDR3 sequence reads: CASGGDREFNEQFF. DNA for the CDR3: TGTGCCAGCGGGGGGGACAGGGAATTCAATGAGCAGTTCTTC.

This clonotype was counted many times. The chain is built from TRBV24-1 and TRBJ2-1; no clear D. The germline V gene encodes CDR1 KGHDR and CDR2 SFDVKD. V lost 5 bases and J lost 0, with 7 bases in between. The CDR3 contains 14 residues. This chain's CDR3 is CATSGESSYNEQFF. The CDR3 nucleotides are TGTGCCACCAGTGGTGAGAGCTCCTACAATGAGCAGTTCTTC.

This clonotype rates as medium-sized (0.01 to 0.1%). The chain has TRBV3-1 and TRBJ2-3; the match to TRBD1 covers 7 bases. CDR1 LGHDT and CDR2 YNNKEL come from the germline V gene (reference sequence). V lost 3 bases to trimming and J lost 2 bases; unmatched junction nucleotides: 2. The CDR3 consists of 14 residues. DNA for the CDR3: TGTGCCAGCAGCCAGGACAGGTTCACAGATACGCAGTATTTT. It yields the protein CASSQDRFTDTQYF.

This clonotype was counted ten times or more. The CDR3: CASSHRLDAYEQYF. DNA of the CDR3: TGTGCCAGCAGCCATAGGCTCGACGCCTACGAGCAGTACTTC. The chain couples TRBV16 to TRBJ2-7, with D uncertain. Trimming took off 3 bases at V and 2 bases at J, with 11 bases between the two ends. The CDR3 consists of 14 residues. CDR1 is KGHSY, CDR2 FQNENV, per germline. The whole variable domain, remainder taken from reference TRBV16 and TRBJ2-7, is GEEVAQTPKHLVRGEGQKAKLYCAPIKGHSYVFWYQQVLKNEFKFLISFQNENVFDETGMPKERFSAKCLPNSPCSLEIQATKLEDSAVYFCASSHRLDAYEQYFGPGTRLTVT.

This clonotype occurred many times. The chain joins TRBV10-3 to TRBJ1-4; TRBD1 agrees at 9 bases. Unmatched junction bases numbered 4, after V lost 5 bases and J lost 3 bases. The CDR3 has 15 amino acids. Germline CDR1 ENHRY, CDR2 SYGVKD. In nucleotides, the CDR3 is TGTGCCATCAGTCAACAGGGGGCTTCTAATGAAAAACTGTTTTTT. Translation: CAISQQGASNEKLFF.

This clonotype was recorded at least ten times. The chain carries TRBV27 and TRBJ1-2, with D possibly being TRBD1 (5 bases). With 5 bases removed from V and 4 bases from J, the gap between germline ends came to 17 bases. The CDR3 sequence is 15 residues long. Per germline, CDR1 MNHEY and CDR2 SMNVEV (reference sequence). The CDR3 DNA reads TGTGCCAGCAGTCCCCAGGGCCGACAGATCTATGGCTACACCTTC. Residues: CASSPQGRQIYGYTF.

This clonotype showed up many times. The CDR3 DNA reads TGTGCCAGCAGCCAAGTACTCGGCGGGGAGCAGTACGTC. This sequence encodes CASSQVLGGEQYV. The V call is TRBV14, the J call TRBJ2-7; D might be TRBD2 (5 bases). The V gene's germline CDR1 is SGHDN and CDR2 FVKESK. Trimming stripped 1 base from V and 7 bases from J, with 11 bases between. This CDR3 region has 13 residues.

This clonotype is medium-sized (0.01 to 0.1%) within its sample. The rearrangement links TRBV29-1 to TRBJ2-3, with D hard to call. Trimming removed 3 bases at V and 5 bases at J, with 9 bases between. The length of the CDR3 is 12 residues. Germline CDR1 and CDR2: SQVTM and ANQGSEA. CDR3 residues: CSVDYFRDTQYF. The CDR3, as DNA: TGCAGCGTTGATTATTTCCGAGATACGCAGTATTTT.

The sample holds many counts of this clonotype. The genes are TRBV18 and TRBJ2-1; 8 bases align to TRBD2. V lost 3 bases and J lost 6; bases outside the gene matches: 1. The CDR3 sequence is 13 residues long. Looked up from germline, CDR1 is KGHSH and CDR2 is LQKENI. The CDR3 spells CASSPGTSNEQFF. The CDR3 DNA is TGTGCCAGCTCACCCGGGACTAGCAATGAGCAGTTCTTC.

This clonotype was recorded many times. The chain has TRBV27 and TRBJ2-1; 11 positions match TRBD1. The V segment lost 2 bases and the J segment 5 bases; nucleotides outside the gene matches: 5. There are 16 residues in the CDR3. CDR1 and CDR2 from the germline V gene are MNHEY and SMNVEV (reference sequence). This CDR3 is CASSLMRDRGNNEQFF. Here the CDR3 DNA reads TGTGCCAGCAGTTTAATGAGGGACAGGGGGAACAATGAGCAGTTCTTC.

This clonotype was detected many times. J is TRBJ2-1 and V is TRBV5-1; the match to TRBD1 covers 7 bases. CDR1 and CDR2 (germline): SGHRS, YFSETQ. Losses at the gene ends were 4 bases for V and 5 bases for J; bases not matched to a gene: 9. The CDR3 covers 15 residues. The CDR3 bases are TGCGCCAGCAGCCGGGACGGGACAGCCCACAATGAGCAGTTCTTC. Protein: CASSRDGTAHNEQFF.